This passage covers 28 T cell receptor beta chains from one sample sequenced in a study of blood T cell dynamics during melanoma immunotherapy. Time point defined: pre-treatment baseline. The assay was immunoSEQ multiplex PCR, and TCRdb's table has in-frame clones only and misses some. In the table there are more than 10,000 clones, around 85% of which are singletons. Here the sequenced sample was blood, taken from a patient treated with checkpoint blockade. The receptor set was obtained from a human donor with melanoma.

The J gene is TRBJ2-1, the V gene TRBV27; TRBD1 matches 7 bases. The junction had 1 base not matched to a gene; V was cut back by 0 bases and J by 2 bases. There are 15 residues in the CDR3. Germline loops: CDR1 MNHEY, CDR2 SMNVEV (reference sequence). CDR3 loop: CASSLSGTAYNEQFF. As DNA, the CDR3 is TGTGCCAGCAGTTTATCGGGGACAGCCTACAATGAGCAGTTCTTC.

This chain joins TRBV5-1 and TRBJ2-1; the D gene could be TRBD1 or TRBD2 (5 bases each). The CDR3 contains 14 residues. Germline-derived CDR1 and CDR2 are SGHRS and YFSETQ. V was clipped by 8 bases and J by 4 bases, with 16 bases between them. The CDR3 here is CASDSGTVYNEQFF. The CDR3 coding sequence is TGCGCCAGTGATTCCGGGACGGTGTACAATGAGCAGTTCTTC.

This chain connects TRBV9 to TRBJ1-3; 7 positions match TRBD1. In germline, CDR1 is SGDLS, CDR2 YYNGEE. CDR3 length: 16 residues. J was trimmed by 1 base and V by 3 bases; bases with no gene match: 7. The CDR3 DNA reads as TGTGCCAGCAGCGATAGTGACAGGGCTTCTGGAAACACCATATATTTT. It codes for CASSDSDRASGNTIYF. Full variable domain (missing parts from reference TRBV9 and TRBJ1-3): DSGVTQTPKHLITATGQRVTLRCSPRSGDLSVYWYQQSLDQGLQFLIQYYNGEERAKGNILERFSAQQFPDLHSELNLSSLELGDSALYFCASSDSDRASGNTIYFGEGSWLTVV.

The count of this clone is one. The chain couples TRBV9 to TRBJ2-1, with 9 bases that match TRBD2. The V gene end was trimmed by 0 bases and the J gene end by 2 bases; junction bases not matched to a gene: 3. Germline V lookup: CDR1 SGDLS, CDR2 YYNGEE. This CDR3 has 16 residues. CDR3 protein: CASSVEAGGPYNEQFF. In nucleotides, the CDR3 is TGTGCCAGCAGCGTAGAGGCGGGGGGGCCCTACAATGAGCAGTTCTTC.

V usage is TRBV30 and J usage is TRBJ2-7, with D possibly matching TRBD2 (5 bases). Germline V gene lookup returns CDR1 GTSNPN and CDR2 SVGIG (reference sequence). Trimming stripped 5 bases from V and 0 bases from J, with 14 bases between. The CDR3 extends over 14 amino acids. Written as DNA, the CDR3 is TGTGCCTGGGCGTCCGCGGACTCCTCCTACGAGCAGTACTTC. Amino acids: CAWASADSSYEQYF.

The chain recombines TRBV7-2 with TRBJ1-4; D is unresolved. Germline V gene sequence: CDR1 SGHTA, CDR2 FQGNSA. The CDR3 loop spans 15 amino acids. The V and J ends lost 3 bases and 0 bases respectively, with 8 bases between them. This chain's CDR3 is CASSLMTATNEKLFF. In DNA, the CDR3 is TGTGCCAGCAGCTTGATGACGGCAACTAATGAAAAACTGTTTTTT.

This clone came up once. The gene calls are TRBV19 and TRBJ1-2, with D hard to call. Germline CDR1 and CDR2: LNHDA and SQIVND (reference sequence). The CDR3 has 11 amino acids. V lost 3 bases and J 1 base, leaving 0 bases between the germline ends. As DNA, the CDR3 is TGTGCCAGTAGTATTAACTATGGCTACACCTTC. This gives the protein CASSINYGYTF.

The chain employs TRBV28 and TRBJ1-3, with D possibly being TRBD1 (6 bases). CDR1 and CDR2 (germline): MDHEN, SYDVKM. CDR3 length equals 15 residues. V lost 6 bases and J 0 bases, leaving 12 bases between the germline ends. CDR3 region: CASRTYRDSGNTIYF. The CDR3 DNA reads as TGTGCCAGCAGGACGTACAGGGACTCTGGAAACACCATATATTTT.

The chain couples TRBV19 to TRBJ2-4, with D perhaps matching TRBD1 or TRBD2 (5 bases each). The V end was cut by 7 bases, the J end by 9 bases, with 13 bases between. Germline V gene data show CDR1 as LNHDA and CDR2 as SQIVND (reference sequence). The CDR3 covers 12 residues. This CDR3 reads CASNHPGGIQYF. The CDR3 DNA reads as TGTGCCAGTAACCACCCTGGGGGCATTCAGTACTTC. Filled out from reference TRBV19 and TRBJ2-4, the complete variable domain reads DGGITQSPKYLFRKEGQNVTLSCEQNLNHDAMYWYRQDPGQGLRLIYYSQIVNDFQKGDIAEGYSVSREKKESFPLTVTSAQKNPTAFYLCASNHPGGIQYFGAGTRLSVL.

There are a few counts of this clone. CDR3: CASSEWTGRQETQYF. The CDR3 DNA reads TGTGCCAGCAGTGAGTGGACAGGGCGGCAAGAGACCCAGTACTTC. The chain is built from TRBV2 and TRBJ2-5; 8 bases map to TRBD1. Trimming at V came to 3 bases and at J to 2 bases, leaving 5 bases not matched to a gene. This CDR3 is 15 amino acids long. Germline CDR1 SNHLY, CDR2 FYNNEI.

The CDR3 region is CASSNTGNPYGYTF. The CDR3 nucleotides are TGTGCCAGCAGCAATACAGGGAATCCCTATGGCTACACCTTC. V gene TRBV5-4 combines with J gene TRBJ1-2, with D maybe TRBD1 (6 bases). V was clipped by 4 bases and J by 4 bases, with 14 bases between them. Germline CDR1 SGHNT, CDR2 YYREEE (reference sequence). The CDR3 runs 14 residues. Using reference TRBV5-4 and TRBJ1-2 for the parts outside the CDR3, the full variable domain is ETGVTQSPTHLIKTRGQQVTLRCSSQSGHNTVSWYQQALGQGPQFIFQYYREEENGRGNFPPRFSGLQFPNYSSELNVNALELDDSALYLCASSNTGNPYGYTFGSGTRLTVV.

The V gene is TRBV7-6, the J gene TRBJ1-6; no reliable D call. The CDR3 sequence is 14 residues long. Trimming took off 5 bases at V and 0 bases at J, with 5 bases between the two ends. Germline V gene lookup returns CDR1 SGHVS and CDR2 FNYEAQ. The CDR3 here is CASSESSYNSPLHF. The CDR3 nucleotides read TGTGCCAGCAGCGAAAGCTCCTATAATTCACCCCTCCACTTT.

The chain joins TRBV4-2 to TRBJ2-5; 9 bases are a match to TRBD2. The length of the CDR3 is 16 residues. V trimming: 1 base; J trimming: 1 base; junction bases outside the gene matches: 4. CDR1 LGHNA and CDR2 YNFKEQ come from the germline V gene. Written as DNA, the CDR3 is TGTGCCAGCAGCCAAGCCAGCGGGGGGCTCCAAGAGACCCAGTACTTC. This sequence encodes CASSQASGGLQETQYF.

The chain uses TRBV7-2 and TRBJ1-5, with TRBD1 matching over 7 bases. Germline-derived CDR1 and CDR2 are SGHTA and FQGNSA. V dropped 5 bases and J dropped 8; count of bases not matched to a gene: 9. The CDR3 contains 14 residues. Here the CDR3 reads CASSPQGVGEPQHF. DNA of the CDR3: TGTGCCAGCAGCCCTCAGGGGGTCGGGGAGCCCCAGCATTTT. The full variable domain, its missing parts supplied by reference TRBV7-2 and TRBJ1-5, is GAGVSQSPSNKVTEKGKDVELRCDPISGHTALYWYRQSLGQGLEFLIYFQGNSAPDKSGLPSDRFSAERTGGSVSTLTIQRTQQEDSAVYLCASSPQGVGEPQHFGDGTRLSIL.

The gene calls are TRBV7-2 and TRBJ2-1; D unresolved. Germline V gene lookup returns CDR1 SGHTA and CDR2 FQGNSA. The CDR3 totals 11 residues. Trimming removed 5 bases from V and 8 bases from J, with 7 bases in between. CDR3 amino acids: CASSPRYEQFF. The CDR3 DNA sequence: TGTGCCAGCAGCCCCCGGTATGAGCAGTTCTTC.

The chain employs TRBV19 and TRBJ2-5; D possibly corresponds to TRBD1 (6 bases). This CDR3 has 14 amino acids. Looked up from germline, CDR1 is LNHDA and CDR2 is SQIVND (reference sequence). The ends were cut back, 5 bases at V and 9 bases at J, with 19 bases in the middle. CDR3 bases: TGTGCCAGTAGTCCCTCCGGACAGCCTTTGCCCCAGTACTTC. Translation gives CASSPSGQPLPQYF.

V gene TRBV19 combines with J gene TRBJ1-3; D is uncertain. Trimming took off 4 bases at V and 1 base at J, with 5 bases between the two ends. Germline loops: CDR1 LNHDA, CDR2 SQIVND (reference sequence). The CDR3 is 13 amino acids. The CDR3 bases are TGTGCCAGTAGTACCTTATCTGGAAACACCATATATTTT. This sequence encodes CASSTLSGNTIYF.

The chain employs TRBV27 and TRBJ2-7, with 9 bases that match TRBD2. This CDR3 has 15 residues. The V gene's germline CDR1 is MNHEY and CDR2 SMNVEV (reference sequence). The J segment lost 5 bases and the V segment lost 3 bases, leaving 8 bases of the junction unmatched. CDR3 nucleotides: TGTGCCAGCAGTTTGGCTGCGGGAGGGATGGACGAGCAGTACTTC. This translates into CASSLAAGGMDEQYF.

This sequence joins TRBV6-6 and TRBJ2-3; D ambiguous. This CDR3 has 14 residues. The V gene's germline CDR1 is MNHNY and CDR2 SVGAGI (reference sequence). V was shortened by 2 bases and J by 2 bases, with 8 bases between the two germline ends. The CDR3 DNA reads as TGTGCCAGCAGTTACCGAAGCCCCACAGATACGCAGTATTTT. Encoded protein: CASSYRSPTDTQYF.

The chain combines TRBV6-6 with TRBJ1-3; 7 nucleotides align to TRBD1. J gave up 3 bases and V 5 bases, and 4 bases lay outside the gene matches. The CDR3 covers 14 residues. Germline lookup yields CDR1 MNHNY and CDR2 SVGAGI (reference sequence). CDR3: CASSATGRGNTIYF. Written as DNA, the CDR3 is TGTGCCAGCAGTGCGACAGGGCGTGGAAACACCATATATTTT.

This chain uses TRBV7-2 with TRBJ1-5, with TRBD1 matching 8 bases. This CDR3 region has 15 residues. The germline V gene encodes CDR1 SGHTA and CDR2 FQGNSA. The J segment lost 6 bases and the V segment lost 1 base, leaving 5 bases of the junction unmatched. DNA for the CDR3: TGTGCCAGCAGCTTAGACCGGGACAGGACTCAGCCCCAGCATTTT. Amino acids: CASSLDRDRTQPQHF.

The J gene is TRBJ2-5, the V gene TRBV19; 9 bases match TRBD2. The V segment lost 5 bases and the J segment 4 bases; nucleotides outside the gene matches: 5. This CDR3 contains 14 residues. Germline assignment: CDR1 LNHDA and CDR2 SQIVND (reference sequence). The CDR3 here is CASSRGRALETQYF. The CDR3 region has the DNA TGTGCCAGTAGTCGCGGGAGGGCCTTAGAGACCCAGTACTTC.

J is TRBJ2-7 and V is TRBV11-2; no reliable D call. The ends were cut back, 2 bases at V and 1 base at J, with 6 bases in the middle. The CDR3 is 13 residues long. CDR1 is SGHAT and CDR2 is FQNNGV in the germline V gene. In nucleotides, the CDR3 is TGTGCCAGCAGCTTATTTGCGTCCTACGAGCAGTACTTC. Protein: CASSLFASYEQYF.

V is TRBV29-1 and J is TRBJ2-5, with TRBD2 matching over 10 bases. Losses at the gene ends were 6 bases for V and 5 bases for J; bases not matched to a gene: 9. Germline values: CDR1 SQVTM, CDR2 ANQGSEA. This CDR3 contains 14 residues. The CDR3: CSVPLAGVTETQYF. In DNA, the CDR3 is TGCAGCGTCCCTCTAGCGGGAGTTACGGAGACCCAGTACTTC. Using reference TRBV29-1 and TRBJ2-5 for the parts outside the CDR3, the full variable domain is SAVISQKPSRDICQRGTSLTIQCQVDSQVTMMFWYRQQPGQSLTLIATANQGSEATYESGFVIDKFPISRPNLTFSTLTVSNMSPEDSSIYLCSVPLAGVTETQYFGPGTRLLVL.

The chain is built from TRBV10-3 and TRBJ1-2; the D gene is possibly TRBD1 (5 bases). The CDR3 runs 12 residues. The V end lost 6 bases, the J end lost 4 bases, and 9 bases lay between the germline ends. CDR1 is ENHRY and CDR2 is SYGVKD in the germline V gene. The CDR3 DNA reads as TGTGCCATCAGGGGGCCGACCTATGGCTACACCTTC. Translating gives CAIRGPTYGYTF.

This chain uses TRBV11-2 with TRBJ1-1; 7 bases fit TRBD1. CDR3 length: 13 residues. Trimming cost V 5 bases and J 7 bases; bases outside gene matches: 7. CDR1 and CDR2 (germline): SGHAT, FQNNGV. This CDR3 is CASSLGTVSEAFF. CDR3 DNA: TGTGCCAGCAGCCTTGGGACAGTGAGTGAAGCTTTCTTT.

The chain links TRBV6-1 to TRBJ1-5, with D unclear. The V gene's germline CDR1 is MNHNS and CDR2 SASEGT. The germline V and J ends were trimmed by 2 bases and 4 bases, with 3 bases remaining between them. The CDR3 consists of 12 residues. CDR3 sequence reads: CASSEPNQPQHF. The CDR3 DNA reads TGTGCCAGCAGTGAACCTAATCAGCCCCAGCATTTT.

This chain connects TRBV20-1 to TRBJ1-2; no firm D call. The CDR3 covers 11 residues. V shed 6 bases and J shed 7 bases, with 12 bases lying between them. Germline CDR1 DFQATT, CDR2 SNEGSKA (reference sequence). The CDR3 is CSARPTPGYTF. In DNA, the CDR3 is TGCAGTGCCAGGCCTACCCCTGGCTACACCTTC.